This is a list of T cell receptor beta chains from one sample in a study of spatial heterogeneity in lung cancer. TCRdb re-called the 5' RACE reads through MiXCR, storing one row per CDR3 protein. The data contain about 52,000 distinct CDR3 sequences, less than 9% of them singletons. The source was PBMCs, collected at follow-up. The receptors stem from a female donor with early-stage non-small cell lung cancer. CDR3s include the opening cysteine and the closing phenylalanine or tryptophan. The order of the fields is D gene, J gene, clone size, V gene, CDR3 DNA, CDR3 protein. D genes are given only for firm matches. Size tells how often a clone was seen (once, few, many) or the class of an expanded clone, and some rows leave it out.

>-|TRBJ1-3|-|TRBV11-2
TGTGCCAGCAGCTTAACCCTCTCTGGAAACACCATATATTTT
CASSLTLSGNTIYF
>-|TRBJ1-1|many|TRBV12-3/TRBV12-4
TGTGCCAGCAGCGATTCGAAACATGTCAGGGAAGGCACTGAAGCTTTCTTT
CASSDSKHVREGTEAFF
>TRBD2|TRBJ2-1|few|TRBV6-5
TGTGCCAGCAGTTACGTCTACGGGGGGTCCTACAATGAGCAGTTCTTC
CASSYVYGGSYNEQFF
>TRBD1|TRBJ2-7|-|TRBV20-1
TGCAGTGCTAGAAGGGGGCCCTACGAGCAGTACTTC
CSARRGPYEQYF
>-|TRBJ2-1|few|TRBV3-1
TGTGCCAGCAGCCAAGATCTGGGGGGCTCCTACAATGAGCAGTTCTTC
CASSQDLGGSYNEQFF
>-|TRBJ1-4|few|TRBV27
TGTGCCAGCAGGGGCGGGGTGATTTCTAATGAAAAACTGTTTTTT
CASRGGVISNEKLFF
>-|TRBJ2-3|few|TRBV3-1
TGTGCCAGCAGCCAAGGGATCACAACAGATACGCAGTATTTT
CASSQGITTDTQYF
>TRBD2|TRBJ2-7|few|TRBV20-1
TGCAGTGCCCAGCGGGGCTACGAGCAGTACTTC
CSAQRGYEQYF
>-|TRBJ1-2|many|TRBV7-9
TGTGCCAGCAGCTTAGGTCGGCAGCGTTCTAACTATGGCTACACCTTC
CASSLGRQRSNYGYTF
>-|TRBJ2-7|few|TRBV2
TGTGCCAGCAGCGCTGGGCCCTACTACGAGCAGTACTTC
CASSAGPYYEQYF
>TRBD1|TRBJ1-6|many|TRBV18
TGTGCCAGCTCACCGGAGGGACAGGGGACACCCCTCCACTTT
CASSPEGQGTPLHF
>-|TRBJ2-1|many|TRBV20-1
TGCAGTGCCAGGACAGCATACAATGAGCAGTTCTTC
CSARTAYNEQFF
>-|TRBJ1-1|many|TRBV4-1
TGCGCCAGCAGCCAAGAACCCAGGGCCTCCGCTTTCTTT
CASSQEPRASAFF
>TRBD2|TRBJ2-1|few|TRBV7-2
TGTGCCAGCAGCCGACTAGCGGGGCTATATAATGAGCAGTTCTTC
CASSRLAGLYNEQFF
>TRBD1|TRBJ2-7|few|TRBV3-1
TGTGCCAGCAGCCAGGGACAGGGGTCTTCGGCAGTACGACAGTACTTC
CASSQGQGSSAVRQYF
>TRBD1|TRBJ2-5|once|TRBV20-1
TGCAGTGCTAGCTGGGACAGGGGCCAAGAGACCCAGTACTTC
CSASWDRGQETQYF
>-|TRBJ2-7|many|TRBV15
TGTGCCACCAGCAGAGACGCCTTCTACGAGCAGTACTTC
CATSRDAFYEQYF
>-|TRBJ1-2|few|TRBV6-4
TGTGCCAGCGAACAGCGACGGTCCTATGGCTACACCTTC
CASEQRRSYGYTF
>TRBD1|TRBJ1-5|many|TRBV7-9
TGTGCCAGCAGCTTGACAGGGGGCGAGGGTCAGCCCCAGCATTTT
CASSLTGGEGQPQHF
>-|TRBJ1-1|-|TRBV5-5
TGTGCCAGCAGCTGGCGGGCCCAGAACACTGAAGCTTTCTTT
CASSWRAQNTEAFF
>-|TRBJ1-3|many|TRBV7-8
TGTGCCAGCAGCTTAGGGCTAACCTCTGGAAACACCATATATTTT
CASSLGLTSGNTIYF
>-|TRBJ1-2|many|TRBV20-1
TGCAGTGCTAGCAGGTTTAACTATGGCTACACCTTC
CSASRFNYGYTF
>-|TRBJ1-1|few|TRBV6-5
TGTGCCAGCAGTTGGGACACCGAAACTGAAGCTTTCTTT
CASSWDTETEAFF
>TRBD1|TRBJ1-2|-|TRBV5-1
TGCGCCAGCAGCCTGGGACAGCCGGCGTCCGGCACGGGCTACACCTTC
CASSLGQPASGTGYTF
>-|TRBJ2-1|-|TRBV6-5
TGTGCCAGCAGCCATATTAGAAGGGCCTACAATGAGCAGTTCTTC
CASSHIRRAYNEQFF
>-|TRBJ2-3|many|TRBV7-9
TGTGCCAGCAGCTTTACGGTCTTTGTTGGCTACCCCTCAGATACGCAGTATTTT
CASSFTVFVGYPSDTQYF
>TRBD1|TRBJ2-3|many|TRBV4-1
TGCGCCAGCAGCGCACAGGGGGCTAGCACAGATACGCAGTATTTT
CASSAQGASTDTQYF
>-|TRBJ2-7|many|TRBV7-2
TGTGCCAGCAGCTTAGGCTCCAGTTACTACGAGCAGTACTTC
CASSLGSSYYEQYF
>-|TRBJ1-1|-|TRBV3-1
TGTGCCAGCAGTCCCACCGGGGGGCGGACTGAAGCTTTCTTT
CASSPTGGRTEAFF
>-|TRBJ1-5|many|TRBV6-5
TGTGCCAGCAGTTACTCGAGTCAAGGGGGCAATCAGCCCCAGCATTTT
CASSYSSQGGNQPQHF
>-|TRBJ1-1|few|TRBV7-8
TGTGCCAGCAGCCCTCAGGGATCCCTTTACATGAACACTGAAGCTTTCTTT
CASSPQGSLYMNTEAFF
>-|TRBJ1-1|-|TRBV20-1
TGCAGTGCCGATGGGACCGAAAACACTGAAGCTTTCTTT
CSADGTENTEAFF
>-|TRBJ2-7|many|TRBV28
TGTGCCAGCAGTTCGCCCAACTTCGGCCTTGGGCACGAGCAGTACTTC
CASSSPNFGLGHEQYF
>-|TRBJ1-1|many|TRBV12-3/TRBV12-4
TGTGCCAGCAGTTTGGGGCGACACACTGAAGCTTTCTTT
CASSLGRHTEAFF
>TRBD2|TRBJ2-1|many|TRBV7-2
TGTGCCAGCAGCCCCCGACTAGCGGGGGGGTTCGGTGAGCAGTTCTTC
CASSPRLAGGFGEQFF
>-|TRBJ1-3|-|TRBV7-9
TGTGCCAGCAGCCCCGGAGTCCCCTCTGGAAACACCATATATTTT
CASSPGVPSGNTIYF
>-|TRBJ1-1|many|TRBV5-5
TGTGCCAGCAGCTTGTTAGTCGGGAGCACTGAAGCTTTCTTT
CASSLLVGSTEAFF
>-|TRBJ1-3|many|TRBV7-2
TGTGCCAGCAGGGGAACCTCCTCTGGAAACACCATATATTTT
CASRGTSSGNTIYF
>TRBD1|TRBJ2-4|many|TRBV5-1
TGCGCCAGCAGCGAAGGACAGGAGAGTCACATTCAGTACTTC
CASSEGQESHIQYF
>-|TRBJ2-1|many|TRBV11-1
TGTGCCAGCAGCCCCAGGCAGGTCAATGAGCAGTTCTTC
CASSPRQVNEQFF